What follows are 32 T cell receptor beta chains derived from one specimen sequenced in a study of cytomegalovirus exposure and HLA in healthy donors. This table comes from immunoSEQ multiplex PCR, and its TCRdb copy is limited to in-frame clones, with some not included. The sample includes around 250,000 clones, 90% of them seen just once. Material for sequencing was PBMCs. The receptor source for this set is a woman in her late teens or twenties in good health and CMV-seronegative.

This sequence joins TRBV6-1 and TRBJ2-7; TRBD2 aligns across 7 bases. This CDR3 comprises 15 residues. The V and J ends lost 7 bases and 4 bases, in that order; junction bases with no gene match: 13. The germline gives CDR1 MNHNS, CDR2 SASEGT. The CDR3 DNA is TGTGCCAGCACTACGATGGGAGGGGATGGGTACGAGCAGTACTTC. Translation: CASTTMGGDGYEQYF.

This sequence joins TRBV6-1 and TRBJ1-6; the D gene is possibly TRBD1 (6 bases). CDR1 and CDR2 from the germline V gene are MNHNS and SASEGT. The CDR3 is 19 residues long. Between the trimmed V and J ends, which lost 0 bases and 9 bases, there was a span of 24 bases. For the CDR3, the DNA is TGTGCCAGCAGTGAAGCGCACAGGGTAAATCTAAAAAGAGGTTCACCCCTCCACTTT. It yields the protein CASSEAHRVNLKRGSPLHF.

The chain uses TRBV7-6 and TRBJ2-3; 9 nucleotides line up with TRBD1. Germline assignment: CDR1 SGHVS and CDR2 FNYEAQ. The CDR3 sequence is 15 residues long. The V gene end was trimmed by 1 base and the J gene end by 6 bases; junction bases not matched to a gene: 5. The CDR3 nucleotides read TGTGCCAGCAGCTTAGGTGGGACAGGGTACGATACGCAGTATTTT. Translating it yields CASSLGGTGYDTQYF.

The chain recombines TRBV6-5 with TRBJ2-7; TRBD2 matches 8 bases. CDR1 MNHEY and CDR2 SVGAGI come from the germline V gene. The CDR3 is made up of 14 amino acids. Unmatched junction bases numbered 6, after V lost 2 bases and J lost 6 bases. The DNA of the CDR3 is TGTGCCAGCAGTTACGGCGGGGGGACTCTCGAGCAGTACTTC. It codes for CASSYGGGTLEQYF.

This chain links TRBV28 with TRBJ2-3; D unresolved. The germline V gene has CDR1 MDHEN and CDR2 SYDVKM. Trimming pared 6 bases from V and 6 bases from J, leaving 10 bases between. CDR3 length: 12 amino acids. The CDR3 region has the DNA TGTGCCAGCAGGTCCCACGGGGATACGCAGTATTTT. Protein product: CASRSHGDTQYF.

The chain carries TRBV23-1 and TRBJ1-5; D is perhaps TRBD1 (6 bases). Being an ORF, TRBV23-1 has a function that is uncertain. V was cut by 2 bases and J by 3 bases, with 14 bases left in between. The CDR3 length is 16 residues. In nucleotides, the CDR3 is TGCGCCAGCAGTCAAGCCATGGACAGCCTCAATCAGCCCCAGCATTTT. It codes for CASSQAMDSLNQPQHF.

The chain combines TRBV28 with TRBJ1-6, with D hard to call. This CDR3 spans 15 amino acids. V was cut by 3 bases and J by 8 bases, with 14 bases left in between. Germline CDR1 and CDR2: MDHEN and SYDVKM. This chain's CDR3 is CASSFRVSLYSPLHF. The CDR3 nucleotides read TGTGCCAGCAGTTTCCGGGTCAGCCTTTATTCACCCCTCCACTTT.

This chain links TRBV19 with TRBJ1-5, with 8 bases that match TRBD1. Germline trimming cut 5 bases from V and 5 bases from J; bases unmatched to any gene: 11. Per the germline V gene, CDR1 is LNHDA and CDR2 is SQIVND (reference sequence). The CDR3 runs to 16 residues. CDR3: CASSASRDRRHQPQHF. CDR3 bases: TGTGCCAGTAGTGCGTCGAGGGACAGGCGACATCAGCCCCAGCATTTT.

The genes are TRBV7-9 and TRBJ1-1, with 9 bases lining up with TRBD1. This CDR3 contains 15 residues. V lost 2 bases to trimming and J lost 5 bases; unmatched junction nucleotides: 6. Germline V gives CDR1 SEHNR, CDR2 FQNEAQ (reference sequence). The CDR3 DNA sequence: TGTGCCAGCAGCTTAAACTACGACAGGGGGACTGAAGCTTTCTTT. Translation gives CASSLNYDRGTEAFF.

The CDR3 DNA sequence: TGTGCCAGTGAAGAACTAGCGGGTACCTACAATGAGCAGTTCTTC. This gives the protein CASEELAGTYNEQFF. The genes are TRBV5-5 and TRBJ2-1; TRBD2 aligns across 9 bases. J was trimmed by 2 bases and V by 8 bases; bases with no gene match: 8. CDR1 is SGHKS, CDR2 YYEKEE, per germline (reference sequence). This CDR3 contains 15 residues.

The J gene is TRBJ1-4, the V gene TRBV21-1; the D call of TRBD1 is as the table states it, not checked on the DNA. TRBV21-1 is an annotated pseudogene. This CDR3 is 15 amino acids long. CDR3 loop: CASSMPGQTNEKLFF. Here the CDR3 DNA reads TGTGCCAGCAGCATGCCGGGACAGACTAATGAAAAACTGTTTTTT.

This chain uses TRBV6-4 with TRBJ2-2, with D hard to call. The CDR3 extends over 15 amino acids. CDR1 is MRHNA and CDR2 is SNTAGT in the germline V gene. The V and J ends lost 1 base and 3 bases respectively, with 9 bases between them. In DNA, the CDR3 is TGTGCCAGCAGTGACTGGGCAGAAGACACCGGGGAGCTGTTTTTT. It encodes CASSDWAEDTGELFF.

J is TRBJ1-1 and V is TRBV19; D is undetermined. From germline, CDR1 is LNHDA and CDR2 SQIVND (reference sequence). The CDR3 consists of 15 residues. The germline V and J ends were trimmed by 0 bases and 2 bases, with 10 bases remaining between them. The CDR3 is CASSIEWENNTEAFF. The CDR3 DNA sequence: TGTGCCAGTAGTATAGAGTGGGAGAATAACACTGAAGCTTTCTTT.

This clone has only one observation. V gene TRBV7-2 combines with J gene TRBJ2-5; the match to TRBD2 covers 8 bases. Germline CDR1 reads SGHTA; CDR2 reads FQGNSA. The CDR3 totals 14 residues. V trimming: 4 bases; J trimming: 1 base; junction bases outside the gene matches: 2. This chain's CDR3 is CASSSGGAQETQYF. In nucleotides, the CDR3 is TGTGCCAGCAGCTCCGGGGGGGCCCAAGAGACCCAGTACTTC.

The chain links TRBV10-2 to TRBJ2-7, with D perhaps TRBD2 (6 bases). V lost 3 bases to trimming and J lost 0 bases, with 12 bases between them. Germline loops: CDR1 WSHSY, CDR2 SAAADI. CDR3 length equals 15 residues. The CDR3 DNA is TGCGCCAGCAGTGACAGGCTAGCGAGCTCCTACGAGCAGTACTTC. Its translation: CASSDRLASSYEQYF.

This sequence joins TRBV7-7 and TRBJ2-1, with TRBD2 identical over 8 bases. V gave up 5 bases and J gave up 7 bases; unmatched junction bases: 10. CDR1 SSHAT and CDR2 FNYEAQ come from the germline V gene (reference sequence). The CDR3 has 15 amino acids. The chain's CDR3 is CASSLRPGGVNEQFF. The CDR3 DNA follows: TGTGCCAGCAGCCTCAGACCCGGGGGGGTGAATGAGCAGTTCTTC. The complete variable domain, with remaining parts taken from reference TRBV7-7 and TRBJ2-1, reads GAGVSQSPRYKVTKRGQDVTLRCDPISSHATLYWYQQALGQGPEFLTYFNYEAQPDKSGLPSDRFSAERPEGSISTLTIQRTEQRDSAMYRCASSLRPGGVNEQFFGPGTRLTVL.

V usage is TRBV6-6 and J usage is TRBJ1-1, with 7 bases identical to TRBD1. This CDR3 has 14 amino acids. V gave up 6 bases and J gave up 2 bases; unmatched junction bases: 6. CDR1 and CDR2 (germline): MNHNY, SVGAGI (reference sequence). The CDR3 here is CASRRDSLNTEAFF. For the CDR3, the DNA is TGTGCCAGCAGAAGGGACAGCTTAAACACTGAAGCTTTCTTT.

The rearrangement joins TRBV2 to TRBJ1-1; tentatively, D is TRBD1 (6 bases). Trimming took off 6 bases at V and 11 bases at J, with 19 bases between the two ends. The CDR3 loop spans 13 amino acids. Germline values: CDR1 SNHLY, CDR2 FYNNEI. Here the CDR3 DNA reads TGTGCCAGCAGAAAATGGGGGGGGCCGCTGGCTTTCTTT. Translation gives CASRKWGGPLAFF.

The DNA of the CDR3 is TGTGCCAGCAGTTACTCGGCAGCGAACACCGGGGAGCTGTTTTTT. Amino acid sequence: CASSYSAANTGELFF. The chain uses TRBV6-6 and TRBJ2-2; D not certain. The length of the CDR3 is 15 residues. The germline CDR1 and CDR2 sequences are MNHNY and SVGAGI (reference sequence). Trimming stripped 0 bases from V and 0 bases from J, with 5 bases between.

The chain recombines TRBV28 with TRBJ2-7, with 9 bases aligning to TRBD1. The V gene end was trimmed by 5 bases and the J gene end by 4 bases; junction bases not matched to a gene: 21. CDR3 length: 19 residues. Germline V gene lookup returns CDR1 MDHEN and CDR2 SYDVKM. The CDR3 DNA is TGTGCCAGCAGTCCCACCTACCGGGACAGGGTTGGCCTAGAATACGAGCAGTACTTC. Its protein is CASSPTYRDRVGLEYEQYF.

The chain joins TRBV27 to TRBJ1-1, with 9 bases lining up with TRBD1. J lost 1 base, V lost 4 bases, and 4 bases had no gene match. Germline V gives CDR1 MNHEY, CDR2 SMNVEV (reference sequence). The CDR3 length is 15 residues. The CDR3 sequence: CASSSGQGPNTEAFF. The CDR3 bases are TGTGCCAGCAGTTCGGGACAGGGCCCGAACACTGAAGCTTTCTTT.

The J gene is TRBJ2-2, the V gene TRBV2; 8 nucleotides align to TRBD2. Germline V gene lookup returns CDR1 SNHLY and CDR2 FYNNEI. The CDR3 covers 15 residues. Trimming at V came to 4 bases and at J to 6 bases, leaving 7 bases not matched to a gene. The CDR3 loop reads CASSVTGGPPGELFF. Here the CDR3 DNA reads TGTGCCAGCAGTGTGACGGGGGGGCCCCCCGGGGAGCTGTTTTTT.

CDR3: CASSFGQGPLHF. DNA of the CDR3: TGTGCCAGCAGTTTCGGGCAGGGACCCCTCCACTTT. The chain combines TRBV28 with TRBJ1-6, with a weak D call TRBD1 (5 bases). This CDR3 has 12 residues. Germline V CDR1 and CDR2: MDHEN, SYDVKM. V was cut by 3 bases and J by 12 bases, with 9 bases left in between.

V and J are TRBV4-3 and TRBJ1-1, with no clear D. Germline assignment: CDR1 LGHNA and CDR2 YSLEER. This CDR3 is built from 13 residues. Trimming took off 2 bases at V and 0 bases at J, with 4 bases between the two ends. The CDR3 is CASSQTMNTEAFF. The CDR3 DNA is TGCGCCAGCAGCCAAACAATGAACACTGAAGCTTTCTTT.

The genes are TRBV28 and TRBJ1-2, with D possibly TRBD1 on 6 matching bases. CDR1 is MDHEN and CDR2 is SYDVKM in the germline V gene. V lost 4 bases, J lost 7 bases, and 13 bases lay in between. The CDR3 is 13 amino acids. CDR3 region: CASSWGGIGGYTF. DNA of the CDR3: TGTGCCAGCAGTTGGGGGGGCATAGGTGGCTACACCTTC.

The chain employs TRBV12-5 and TRBJ2-3, with 8 bases lining up with TRBD2. CDR1 and CDR2 (germline): LGHNT, FRNRAP. The CDR3 sequence is 15 residues long. J gave up 2 bases and V 5 bases, and 6 bases lay outside the gene matches. The CDR3 spells CASGPSGGNTDTQYF. The CDR3 region has the DNA TGTGCTAGTGGTCCCTCGGGGGGGAACACAGATACGCAGTATTTT.

V usage is TRBV10-3 and J usage is TRBJ1-3, with a weak D call TRBD1 (5 bases). Germline V gives CDR1 ENHRY, CDR2 SYGVKD. V dropped 0 bases and J dropped 0 bases, with 18 bases sitting between them. This CDR3 is 19 amino acids long. The DNA of the CDR3 is TGTGCCATCAGTGAGTCGACGTTTATGGGAAGGGGCTCTGGAAACACCATATATTTT. This encodes CAISESTFMGRGSGNTIYF.

This rearrangement joins TRBV7-2 to TRBJ2-7; 10 nucleotides match TRBD2. After removal of 2 bases from V and 1 base from J, the junction contained 8 bases not matched to a gene. The CDR3 contains 17 residues. In germline, CDR1 is SGHTA, CDR2 FQGNSA. CDR3 loop: CASSLSAGGPRSYEQYV. CDR3 coding DNA: TGTGCCAGCAGCTTATCAGCGGGGGGGCCGAGGTCCTACGAGCAGTACGTC.

This clone was observed a few times. The CDR3 DNA follows: TGTGCCAGCACCCTACGGGGGGTCGGGGGCTACACCTTC. Translated, it gives CASTLRGVGGYTF. The V and J genes are TRBV2 and TRBJ1-2, with D maybe TRBD1 (5 bases). The CDR3 runs to 13 residues. Trimming left V 7 bases short and J 8 bases short, with 17 bases between. In germline, CDR1 is SNHLY, CDR2 FYNNEI.

The CDR3 DNA reads TGTGCCAGCAGCTTAGGCGGGACAGCCGGTGTCTACGAGCAGTACGTC. It yields the protein CASSLGGTAGVYEQYV. The rearrangement joins TRBV7-8 to TRBJ2-7; perhaps TRBD1 as D (7 bases). Germline V gene sequence: CDR1 SGHVS, CDR2 FQNEAQ. The CDR3 has 16 amino acids. The V and J ends lost 1 base and 3 bases respectively, with 16 bases between them.

The rearrangement links TRBV5-3 to TRBJ1-1; no definite D call. TRBV5-3 is classed as an ORF, of uncertain function. Trimming pared 4 bases from V and 0 bases from J, leaving 7 bases between. This CDR3 has 13 residues. The CDR3 sequence: CARSGHMNTEAFF. CDR3 coding DNA: TGTGCCAGAAGCGGGCACATGAACACTGAAGCTTTCTTT.

The genes are TRBV6-5 and TRBJ2-2; D is unresolved. CDR1 and CDR2 (germline): MNHEY, SVGAGI. Trimming took off 5 bases at V and 5 bases at J, with 6 bases between the two ends. The CDR3 has 12 amino acids. In DNA, the CDR3 is TGTGCCAGCAGTGGAGTAACCGGGGAGCTGTTTTTT. This translates into CASSGVTGELFF.